This paragraph reports one TCR beta chain. Treatment given: oral pan-JAK inhibitor, 5-10 mg twice daily. After isolation, RNA underwent reverse transcription to generate cDNA as the sequencing template. Method: immunoSEQ multiplex PCR; TCRdb's copy keeps in-frame clones and lacks some. The table has 150,000 to 200,000 clones, roughly 50% seen once. The CDR3 has 14 amino acids. Germline CDR1 SNHLY, CDR2 FYNNEI. Trimming took off 8 bases at V and 8 bases at J, with 16 bases between the two ends. This specimen comes from a study of CD8+ T cells in alopecia areata. The rearrangement uses TRBV2 and TRBJ1-6; D not certain. This specimen consisted of CD8+ T cells sorted from blood, obtained at week 24, from a patient treated with tofacitinib. The clonotype comes from a human donor with alopecia areata. The CDR3 DNA sequence: TGTGCCAGCTCTTCGTCGCTGGTCTATTCACCCCTCCACTTT. Translation: CASSSSLVYSPLHF.